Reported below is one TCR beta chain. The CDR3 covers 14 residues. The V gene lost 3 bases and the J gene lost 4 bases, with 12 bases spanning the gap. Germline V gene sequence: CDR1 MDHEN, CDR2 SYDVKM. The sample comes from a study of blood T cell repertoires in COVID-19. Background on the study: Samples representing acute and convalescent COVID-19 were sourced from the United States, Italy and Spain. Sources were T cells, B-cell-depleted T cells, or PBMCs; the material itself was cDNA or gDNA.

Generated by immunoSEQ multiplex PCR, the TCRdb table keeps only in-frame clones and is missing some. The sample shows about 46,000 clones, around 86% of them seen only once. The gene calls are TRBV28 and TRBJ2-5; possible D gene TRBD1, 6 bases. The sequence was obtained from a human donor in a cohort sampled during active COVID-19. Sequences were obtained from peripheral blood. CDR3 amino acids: CASSFDRRGETQYF. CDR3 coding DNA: TGTGCCAGCAGTTTTGACAGGCGAGGAGAGACCCAGTACTTC.